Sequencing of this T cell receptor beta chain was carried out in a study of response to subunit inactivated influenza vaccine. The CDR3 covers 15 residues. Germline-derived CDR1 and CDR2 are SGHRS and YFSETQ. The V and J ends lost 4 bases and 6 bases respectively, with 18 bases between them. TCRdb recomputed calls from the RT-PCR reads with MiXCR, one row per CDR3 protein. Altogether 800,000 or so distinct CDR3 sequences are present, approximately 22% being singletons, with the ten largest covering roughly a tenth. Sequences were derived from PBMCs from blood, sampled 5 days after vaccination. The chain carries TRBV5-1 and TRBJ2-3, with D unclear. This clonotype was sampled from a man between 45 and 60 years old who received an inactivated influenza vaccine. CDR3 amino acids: CASSLATQAPDTQYF. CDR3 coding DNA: TGCGCCAGCAGCCTCGCGACCCAGGCCCCGGATACGCAGTATTTT.